These 13 T cell receptor beta chains share one sample of origin, sequenced in a study of post-analysis software for immune sequencing data. Sequencing libraries made from TCR beta cDNA carried unique molecular identifiers. Using its own MiXCR run on the PCR reads, TCRdb lists one record per CDR3 protein. The table records about 820,000 distinct CDR3 sequences, approximately 50% of them present only once. These receptors are not linked to any known antigen. Findings and caveats of the study: Five TRBV segments, including TRBV5-6, TRBV5-1 and TRBV20-1, were more frequent in patients than controls.

The sample consisted of blood. These receptors were collected from a girl under 18 with multiple sclerosis.

The chain has TRBV10-2 and TRBJ2-5, with 11 bases fitting TRBD2. V was pared by 3 bases and J by 11 bases, with 17 bases of the junction left unmatched. CDR3 size: 17 residues. CDR1 is WSHSY and CDR2 is SAAADI in the germline V gene. The CDR3 reads CASSDRGGTSGRWEQYF. DNA for the CDR3: TGCGCCAGCAGTGACAGGGGGGGGACTAGCGGAAGATGGGAGCAGTACTTC.

This chain links TRBV5-1 with TRBJ2-4; D gene ambiguous. The J call may be in error: the DNA end matches TRBJ2-7 better. This CDR3 comprises 14 residues. The germline V gene has CDR1 SGHRS and CDR2 YFSETQ. The CDR3, as DNA: TGCGCCAGCAGCTCCTATGGCCTCCCCTACGAGCAGTACTTC. Encoded protein: CASSSYGLPYEQYF.

A word on this clonotype: At one end the junction does not follow the germline gene, possibly because of a read error. The rearrangement joins TRBV12-3 or TRBV12-4 to TRBJ1-5, with D possibly TRBD1 on 6 matching bases. This CDR3 comprises 17 residues. CDR3 sequence: CASCLEGTYYSNQPQHF. The CDR3 DNA is TGTGCCAGCTGTTTAGAGGGGACATACTATAGCAATCAGCCCCAGCATTTT.

V gene TRBV6-4 combines with J gene TRBJ1-1, with 8 bases identical to TRBD1. CDR1 and CDR2 from the germline V gene are MRHNA and SNTAGT. V shed 4 bases and J 0 bases; nucleotides not matched to a gene: 7. The CDR3 extends over 16 amino acids. CDR3 bases: TGTGCCAGCAGTGCCGGGACAGGTTTTATGAACACTGAAGCTTTCTTT. Its protein is CASSAGTGFMNTEAFF.

This clonotype was found a few times. The genes are TRBV10-3 and TRBJ2-7, with D possibly matching TRBD2 (5 bases). Per the germline V gene, CDR1 is ENHRY and CDR2 is SYGVKD. This CDR3 is 14 amino acids long. Trimming took 4 bases from V and 3 from J, leaving 13 bases between them. The CDR3 DNA is TGTGCCATCAGTGTAGGCCCAGCGGACTACGAGCAGTACTTC. Translating gives CAISVGPADYEQYF.

The chain links TRBV9 to TRBJ1-3; no reliable D call. Trimming left V 0 bases short and J 0 bases short, with 4 bases between. The CDR3 extends over 14 amino acids. CDR1 and CDR2 (germline): SGDLS, YYNGEE. The CDR3 nucleotides are TGTGCCAGCAGCGTAGGTAACTCTGGAAACACCATATATTTT. Translation gives CASSVGNSGNTIYF.

The chain carries TRBV12-3 or TRBV12-4 and TRBJ1-4, with D perhaps matching TRBD1 (6 bases). The CDR3 runs to 16 residues. Trimming removed 6 bases at V and 0 bases at J, with 14 bases between. CDR3 DNA sequence: TGTGCCAGCAGGCTGACAGGTTTCGCAACTAATGAAAAACTGTTTTTT. Translation gives CASRLTGFATNEKLFF.

This clonotype has only a few counts. The chain employs TRBV7-8 and TRBJ2-5; D is possibly TRBD2 (6 bases). The germline CDR1 and CDR2 sequences are SGHVS and FQNEAQ. V was shortened by 5 bases and J by 3 bases, with 13 bases between the two germline ends. The CDR3 extends over 14 amino acids. CDR3 region: CASSPRPGEETQYF. CDR3 coding DNA: TGTGCCAGCAGCCCAAGACCGGGGGAAGAGACCCAGTACTTC.

The chain joins TRBV7-6 to TRBJ2-7; D may correspond to TRBD1 or TRBD2 (5 bases each). Germline V gene data show CDR1 as SGHVS and CDR2 as FNYEAQ. V lost 5 bases and J lost 3, with 14 bases in between. The CDR3 extends over 14 amino acids. This CDR3 reads CASSPPGPVYEQYF. The CDR3 DNA reads TGTGCCAGCAGCCCACCGGGGCCGGTCTACGAGCAGTACTTC.

The chain is built from TRBV7-9 and TRBJ2-7; 8 bases line up with TRBD2. The junction had 5 bases not matched to a gene; V was cut back by 2 bases and J by 5 bases. Germline CDR1 reads SEHNR; CDR2 reads FQNEAQ (reference sequence). This CDR3 spans 14 amino acids. The CDR3 loop is CASSLSGSRDEQYF. The CDR3 nucleotides read TGTGCCAGCAGCTTAAGCGGGAGTCGGGACGAGCAGTACTTC. Full variable domain (rest looked up from reference TRBV7-9 and TRBJ2-7): DTGVSQNPRHKITKRGQNVTFRCDPISEHNRLYWYRQTLGQGPEFLTYFQNEAQLEKSRLLSDRFSAERPKGSFSTLEIQRTEQGDSAMYLCASSLSGSRDEQYFGPGTRLTVT.

This clonotype occurred once. The chain combines TRBV10-3 with TRBJ2-1; no definite D call. Between the trimmed V and J ends, which lost 5 bases and 0 bases, there was a span of 2 bases. Germline assignment: CDR1 ENHRY and CDR2 SYGVKD. The CDR3 has 12 amino acids. CDR3 region: CAISYSYNEQFF. DNA for the CDR3: TGTGCCATCAGTTACTCCTACAATGAGCAGTTCTTC.

The J gene is TRBJ2-3, the V gene TRBV7-8; 12 positions agree with TRBD2. The trim removed 5 bases at V and 1 base at J, leaving 7 bases unmatched. This CDR3 contains 17 residues. The germline V gene has CDR1 SGHVS and CDR2 FQNEAQ. CDR3 sequence reads: CASSLQTSGSGTDTQYF. DNA of the CDR3: TGTGCCAGCAGCCTTCAGACTAGCGGGAGCGGCACAGATACGCAGTATTTT.

The rearrangement links TRBV12-3 or TRBV12-4 to TRBJ1-4; 9 nucleotides match TRBD1. The CDR3 is made up of 14 amino acids. J lost 8 bases, V lost 6 bases, and 7 bases had no gene match. The CDR3 DNA reads as TGTGCCAGCAGCCGAGGGACAGGGAGGGAAAAACTGTTTTTT. The encoded protein is CASSRGTGREKLFF.